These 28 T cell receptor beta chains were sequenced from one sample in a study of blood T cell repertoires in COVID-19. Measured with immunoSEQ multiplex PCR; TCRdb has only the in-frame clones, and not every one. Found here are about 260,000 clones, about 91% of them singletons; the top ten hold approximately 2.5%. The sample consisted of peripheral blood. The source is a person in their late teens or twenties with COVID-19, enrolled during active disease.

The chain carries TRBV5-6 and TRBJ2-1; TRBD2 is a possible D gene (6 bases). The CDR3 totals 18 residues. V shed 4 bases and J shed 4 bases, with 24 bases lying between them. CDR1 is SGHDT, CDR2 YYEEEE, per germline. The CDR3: CASSPVEGPPLKYNEQFF. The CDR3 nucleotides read TGTGCCAGCAGCCCCGTGGAGGGACCCCCTCTCAAATACAATGAGCAGTTCTTC.

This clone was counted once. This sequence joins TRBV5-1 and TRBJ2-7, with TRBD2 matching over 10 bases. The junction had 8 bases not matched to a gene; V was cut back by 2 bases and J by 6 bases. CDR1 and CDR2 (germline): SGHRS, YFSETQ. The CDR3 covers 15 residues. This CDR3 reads CASSFASGRGVEQYF. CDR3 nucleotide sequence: TGCGCCAGCAGCTTTGCTAGCGGGAGAGGGGTCGAGCAGTACTTC.

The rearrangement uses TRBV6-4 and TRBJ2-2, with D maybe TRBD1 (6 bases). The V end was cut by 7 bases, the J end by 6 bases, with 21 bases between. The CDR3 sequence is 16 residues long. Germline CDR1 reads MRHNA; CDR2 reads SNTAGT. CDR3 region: CASKKTGSGNAGELFF. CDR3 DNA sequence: TGTGCCAGCAAAAAAACAGGGTCGGGAAATGCCGGGGAGCTGTTTTTT.

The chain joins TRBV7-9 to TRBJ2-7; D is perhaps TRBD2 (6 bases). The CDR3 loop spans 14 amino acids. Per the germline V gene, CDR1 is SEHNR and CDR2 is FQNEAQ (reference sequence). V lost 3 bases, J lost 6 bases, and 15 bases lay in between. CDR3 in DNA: TGTGCCAGCAGCTTCGGCGGGAATGGTTTCGAGCAGTACTTC. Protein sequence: CASSFGGNGFEQYF.

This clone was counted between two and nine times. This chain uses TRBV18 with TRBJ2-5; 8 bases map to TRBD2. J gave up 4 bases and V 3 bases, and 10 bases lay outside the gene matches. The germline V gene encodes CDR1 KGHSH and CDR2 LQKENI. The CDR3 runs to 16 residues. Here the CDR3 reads CASSPPGGTRSETQYF. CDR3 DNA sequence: TGTGCCAGCTCACCCCCAGGCGGGACTAGGTCAGAGACCCAGTACTTC.

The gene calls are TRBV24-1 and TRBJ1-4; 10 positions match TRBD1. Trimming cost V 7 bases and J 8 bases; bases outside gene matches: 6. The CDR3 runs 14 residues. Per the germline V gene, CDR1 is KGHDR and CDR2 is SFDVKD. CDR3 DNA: TGTGCCACCAGCCCCGGGACAGGGGAGGAAAAACTGTTTTTT. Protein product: CATSPGTGEEKLFF.

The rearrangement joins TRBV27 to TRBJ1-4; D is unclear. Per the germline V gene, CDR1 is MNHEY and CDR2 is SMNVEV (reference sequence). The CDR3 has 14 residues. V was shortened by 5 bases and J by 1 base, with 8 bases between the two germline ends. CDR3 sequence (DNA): TGTGCCAGCAGTCGCGTCGGAACTAATGAAAAACTGTTTTTT. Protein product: CASSRVGTNEKLFF. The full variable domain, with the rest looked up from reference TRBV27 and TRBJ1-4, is EAQVTQNPRYLITVTGKKLTVTCSQNMNHEYMSWYRQDPGLGLRQIYYSMNVEVTDKGDVPEGYKVSRKEKRNFPLILESPSPNQTSLYFCASSRVGTNEKLFFGSGTQLSVL.

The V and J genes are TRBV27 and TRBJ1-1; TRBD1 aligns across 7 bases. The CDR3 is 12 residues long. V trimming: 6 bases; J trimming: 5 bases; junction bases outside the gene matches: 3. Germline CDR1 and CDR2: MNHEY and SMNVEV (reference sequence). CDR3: CASRTGQTEAFF. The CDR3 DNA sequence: TGTGCCAGCAGGACAGGGCAAACTGAAGCTTTCTTT.

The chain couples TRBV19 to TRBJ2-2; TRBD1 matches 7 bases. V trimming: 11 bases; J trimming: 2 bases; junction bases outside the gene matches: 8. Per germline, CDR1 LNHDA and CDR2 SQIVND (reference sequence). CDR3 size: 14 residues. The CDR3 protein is CASSPGGNTGELFF. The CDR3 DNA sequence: TGTGCCTCCAGCCCAGGGGGTAACACCGGGGAGCTGTTTTTT.

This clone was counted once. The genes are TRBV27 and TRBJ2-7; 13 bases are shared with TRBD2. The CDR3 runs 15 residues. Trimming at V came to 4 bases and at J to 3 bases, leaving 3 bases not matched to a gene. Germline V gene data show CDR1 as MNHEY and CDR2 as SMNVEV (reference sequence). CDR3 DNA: TGTGCCAGCAGTTCGGGACTAGCGGGGATCTACGAGCAGTACTTC. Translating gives CASSSGLAGIYEQYF.

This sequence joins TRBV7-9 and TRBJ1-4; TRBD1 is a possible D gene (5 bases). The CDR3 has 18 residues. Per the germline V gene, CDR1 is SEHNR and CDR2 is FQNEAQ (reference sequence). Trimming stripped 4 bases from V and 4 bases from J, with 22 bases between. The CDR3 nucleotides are TGTGCCAGCAGCTCCCCCGGGGCCCTGGGAGGGGTTAATGAAAAACTGTTTTTT. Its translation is CASSSPGALGGVNEKLFF.

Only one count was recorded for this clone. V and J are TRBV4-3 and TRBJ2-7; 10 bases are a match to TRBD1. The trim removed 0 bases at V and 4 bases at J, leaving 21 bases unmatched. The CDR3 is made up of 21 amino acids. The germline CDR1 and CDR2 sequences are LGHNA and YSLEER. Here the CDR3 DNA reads TGCGCCAGCAGCCAAGAGATGGGGACAGGGGCAAATTACCATCCAGATTACGAGCAGTACTTC. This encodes CASSQEMGTGANYHPDYEQYF.

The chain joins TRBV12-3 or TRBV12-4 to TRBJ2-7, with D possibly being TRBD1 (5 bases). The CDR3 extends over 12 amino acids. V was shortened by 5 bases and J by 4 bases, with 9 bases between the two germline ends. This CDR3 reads CASSHQGYEQYF. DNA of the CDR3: TGTGCCAGCAGTCATCAGGGATACGAGCAGTACTTC.

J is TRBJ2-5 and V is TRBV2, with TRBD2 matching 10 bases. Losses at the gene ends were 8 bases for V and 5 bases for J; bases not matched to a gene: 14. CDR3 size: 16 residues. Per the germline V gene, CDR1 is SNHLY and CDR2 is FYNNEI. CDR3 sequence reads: CASCGSGRAEGETQYF. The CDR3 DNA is TGTGCCAGCTGCGGGAGCGGGAGGGCCGAAGGTGAGACCCAGTACTTC.

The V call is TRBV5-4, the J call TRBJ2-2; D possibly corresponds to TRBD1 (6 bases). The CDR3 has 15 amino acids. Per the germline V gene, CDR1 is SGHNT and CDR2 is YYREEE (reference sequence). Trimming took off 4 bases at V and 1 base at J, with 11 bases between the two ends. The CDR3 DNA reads TGTGCCAGCAGCCCCCCGGGACAGAACACCGGGGAGCTGTTTTTT. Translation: CASSPPGQNTGELFF.

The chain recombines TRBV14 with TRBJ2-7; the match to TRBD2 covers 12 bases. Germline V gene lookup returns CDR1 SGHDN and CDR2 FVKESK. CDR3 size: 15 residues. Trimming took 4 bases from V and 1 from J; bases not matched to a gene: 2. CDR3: CASSLLAGGSYEQYF. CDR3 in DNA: TGTGCCAGCAGCCTACTAGCGGGAGGTTCCTACGAGCAGTACTTC. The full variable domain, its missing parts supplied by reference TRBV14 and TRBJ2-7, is EAGVTQFPSHSVIEKGQTVTLRCDPISGHDNLYWYRRVMGKEIKFLLHFVKESKQDESGMPNNRFLAERTGGTYSTLKVQPAELEDSGVYFCASSLLAGGSYEQYFGPGTRLTVT.

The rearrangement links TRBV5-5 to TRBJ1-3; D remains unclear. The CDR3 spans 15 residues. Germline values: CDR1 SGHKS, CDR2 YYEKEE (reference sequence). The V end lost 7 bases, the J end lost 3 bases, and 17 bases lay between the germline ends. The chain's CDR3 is CASAPLEGGGNTIYF. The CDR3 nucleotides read TGTGCCAGCGCTCCCCTTGAGGGAGGTGGAAACACCATATATTTT. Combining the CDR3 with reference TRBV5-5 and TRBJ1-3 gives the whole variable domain DAGVTQSPTHLIKTRGQQVTLRCSPISGHKSVSWYQQVLGQGPQFIFQYYEKEERGRGNFPDRFSARQFPNYSSELNVNALLLGDSALYLCASAPLEGGGNTIYFGEGSWLTVV.

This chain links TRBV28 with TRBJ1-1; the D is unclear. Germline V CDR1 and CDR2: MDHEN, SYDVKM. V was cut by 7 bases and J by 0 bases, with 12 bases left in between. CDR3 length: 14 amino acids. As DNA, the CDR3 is TGTGCCAGCACCTCCGGGGTAATGAACACTGAAGCTTTCTTT. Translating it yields CASTSGVMNTEAFF. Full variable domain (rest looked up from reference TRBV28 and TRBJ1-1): DVKVTQSSRYLVKRTGEKVFLECVQDMDHENMFWYRQDPGLGLRLIYFSYDVKMKEKGDIPEGYSVSREKKERFSLILESASTNQTSMYLCASTSGVMNTEAFFGQGTRLTVV.

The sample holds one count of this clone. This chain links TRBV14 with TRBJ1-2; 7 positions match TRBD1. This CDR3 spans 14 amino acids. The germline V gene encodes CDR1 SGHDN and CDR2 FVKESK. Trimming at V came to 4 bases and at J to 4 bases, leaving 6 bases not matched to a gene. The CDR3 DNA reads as TGTGCCAGCAGCCCAATGGGACAGATCTATGGCTACACCTTC. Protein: CASSPMGQIYGYTF.

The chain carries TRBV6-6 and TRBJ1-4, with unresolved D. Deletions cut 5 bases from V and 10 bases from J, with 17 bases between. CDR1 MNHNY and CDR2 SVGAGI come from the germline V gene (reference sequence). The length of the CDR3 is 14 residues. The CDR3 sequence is CASSHTVSGVKLFF. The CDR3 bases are TGTGCCAGCAGTCATACAGTATCCGGCGTAAAACTGTTTTTT.

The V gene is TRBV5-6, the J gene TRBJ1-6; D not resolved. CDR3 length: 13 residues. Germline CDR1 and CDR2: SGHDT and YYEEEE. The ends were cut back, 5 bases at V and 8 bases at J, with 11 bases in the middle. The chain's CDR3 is CASRRESDSPLHF. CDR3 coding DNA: TGTGCCAGCAGGAGGGAGTCGGATTCACCCCTCCACTTT.

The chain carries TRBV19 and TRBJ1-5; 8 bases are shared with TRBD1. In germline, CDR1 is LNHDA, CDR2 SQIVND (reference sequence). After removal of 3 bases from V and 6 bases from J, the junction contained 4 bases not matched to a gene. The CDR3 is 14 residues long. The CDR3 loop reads CASSITGGSQPQHF. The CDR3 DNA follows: TGTGCCAGTAGTATCACAGGGGGGAGTCAGCCCCAGCATTTT.

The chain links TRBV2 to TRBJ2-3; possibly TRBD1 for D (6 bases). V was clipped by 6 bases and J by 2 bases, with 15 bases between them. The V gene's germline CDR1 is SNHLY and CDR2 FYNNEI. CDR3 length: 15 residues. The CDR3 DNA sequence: TGTGCCAGCAGACCGACCCGGACAGTCACAGATACGCAGTATTTT. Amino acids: CASRPTRTVTDTQYF.

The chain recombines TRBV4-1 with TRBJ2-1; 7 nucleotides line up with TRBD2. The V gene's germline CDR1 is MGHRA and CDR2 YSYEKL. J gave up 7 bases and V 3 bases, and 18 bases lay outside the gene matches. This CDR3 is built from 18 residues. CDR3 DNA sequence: TGCGCCAGCAGCCACATCCCCTATAGCGGGCTGGGGCAGAATGAGCAGTTCTTC. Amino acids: CASSHIPYSGLGQNEQFF.

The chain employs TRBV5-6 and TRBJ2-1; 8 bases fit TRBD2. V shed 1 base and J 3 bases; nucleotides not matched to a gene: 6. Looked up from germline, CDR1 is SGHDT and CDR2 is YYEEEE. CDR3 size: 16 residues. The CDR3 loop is CASSLWRGAGYNEQFF. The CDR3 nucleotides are TGTGCCAGCAGCTTGTGGCGGGGGGCGGGCTACAATGAGCAGTTCTTC.

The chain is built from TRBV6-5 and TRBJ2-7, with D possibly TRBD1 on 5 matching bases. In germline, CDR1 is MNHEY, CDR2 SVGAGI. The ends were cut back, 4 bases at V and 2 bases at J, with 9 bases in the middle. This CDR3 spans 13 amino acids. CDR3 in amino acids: CASSWGVAYEQYF. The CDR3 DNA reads TGTGCCAGCAGTTGGGGCGTGGCCTACGAGCAGTACTTC.

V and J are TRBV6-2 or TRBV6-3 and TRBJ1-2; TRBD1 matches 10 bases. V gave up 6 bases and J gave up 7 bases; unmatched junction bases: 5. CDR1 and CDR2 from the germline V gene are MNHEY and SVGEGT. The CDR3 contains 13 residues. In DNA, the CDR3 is TGTGCCAGCAGCACCGACAGGGGGCTTGGCTACACCTTC. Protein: CASSTDRGLGYTF.

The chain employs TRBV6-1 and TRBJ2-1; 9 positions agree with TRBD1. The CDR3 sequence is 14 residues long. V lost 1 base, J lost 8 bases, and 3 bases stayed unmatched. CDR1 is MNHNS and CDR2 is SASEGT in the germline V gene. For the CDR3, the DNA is TGTGCCAGCAGTGAAGGGACAGGGGTGGATGAGCAGTTCTTC. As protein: CASSEGTGVDEQFF.